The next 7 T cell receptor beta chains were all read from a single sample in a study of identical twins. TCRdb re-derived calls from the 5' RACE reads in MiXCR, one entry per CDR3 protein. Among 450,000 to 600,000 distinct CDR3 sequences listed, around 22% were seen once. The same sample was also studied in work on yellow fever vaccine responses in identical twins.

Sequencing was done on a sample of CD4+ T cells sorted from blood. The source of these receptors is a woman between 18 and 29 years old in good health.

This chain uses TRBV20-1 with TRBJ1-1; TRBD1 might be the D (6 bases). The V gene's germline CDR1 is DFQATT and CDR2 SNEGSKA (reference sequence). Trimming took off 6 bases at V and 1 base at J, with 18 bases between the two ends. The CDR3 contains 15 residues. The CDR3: CSANPLDSANTEAFF. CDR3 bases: TGCAGTGCCAATCCCTTGGACAGTGCGAACACTGAAGCTTTCTTT.

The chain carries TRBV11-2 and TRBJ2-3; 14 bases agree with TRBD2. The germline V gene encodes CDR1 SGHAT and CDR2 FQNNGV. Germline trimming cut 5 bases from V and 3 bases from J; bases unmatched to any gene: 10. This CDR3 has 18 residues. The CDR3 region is CASSLRPGLAGGTDTQYF. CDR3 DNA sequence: TGTGCCAGCAGCCTTCGACCCGGACTAGCGGGAGGTACAGATACGCAGTATTTT.

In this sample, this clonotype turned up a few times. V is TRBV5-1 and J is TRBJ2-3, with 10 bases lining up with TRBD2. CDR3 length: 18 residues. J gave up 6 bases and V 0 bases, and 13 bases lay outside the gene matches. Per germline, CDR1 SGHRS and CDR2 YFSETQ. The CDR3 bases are TGCGCCAGCAGCTTGGGGCCCAGCGGGGGGGCCGCCGTTGATACGCAGTATTTT. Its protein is CASSLGPSGGAAVDTQYF.

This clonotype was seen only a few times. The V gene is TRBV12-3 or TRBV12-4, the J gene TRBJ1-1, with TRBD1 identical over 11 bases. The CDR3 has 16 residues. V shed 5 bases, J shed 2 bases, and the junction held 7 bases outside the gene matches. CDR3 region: CASSHGDRGGNTEAFF. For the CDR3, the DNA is TGTGCCAGCAGTCATGGGGACAGGGGGGGTAACACTGAAGCTTTCTTT.

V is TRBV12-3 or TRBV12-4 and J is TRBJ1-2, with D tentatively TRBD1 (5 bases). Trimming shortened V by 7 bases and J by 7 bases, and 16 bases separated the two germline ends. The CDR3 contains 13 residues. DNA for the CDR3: TGTGCCAGCACCTCTCGGACAAGTGCTGGCTACACCTTC. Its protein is CASTSRTSAGYTF.

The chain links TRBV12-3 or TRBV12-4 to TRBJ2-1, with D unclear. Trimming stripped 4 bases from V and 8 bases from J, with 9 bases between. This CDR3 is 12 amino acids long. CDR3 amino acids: CASSSSPHEQFF. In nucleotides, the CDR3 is TGTGCCAGCAGTTCGTCCCCCCATGAGCAGTTCTTC.

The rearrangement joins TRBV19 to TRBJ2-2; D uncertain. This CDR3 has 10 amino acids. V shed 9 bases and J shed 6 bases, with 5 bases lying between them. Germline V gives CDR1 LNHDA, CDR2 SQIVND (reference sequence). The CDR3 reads CASGPGELFF. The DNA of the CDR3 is TGTGCCAGCGGACCCGGGGAGCTGTTTTTT.